What follows is one T cell receptor (beta chain) and its context. Antigen specificity is unknown. The data belong to a study of Ad26.COV2.S vaccination and SARS-CoV-2 variants. Findings of the study overall: Breadth of non-spike TCRs did not differ between vaccinees and placebo recipients. Spike-specific CD8+ and CD4+ T cell responses reportedly showed substantial breadth after vaccination. Vaccine recipients posted higher spike-specific TCR breadth than their placebo counterparts. The TCR-based breadth and depth measures might underestimate overall T cell responses.

Using immunoSEQ multiplex PCR, the repertoire was profiled, and TCRdb retains in-frame clones only, with some absent. The sample contains over 100,000 clones, roughly 80% of which appear only once. The specimen comprised peripheral blood, sampled after recovery from COVID-19. The TCR originated in a human donor who had recovered from COVID-19.

CDR3 amino acids: CASRVGAEAFF. Written as DNA, the CDR3 is TGTGCCAGTAGGGTGGGGGCTGAAGCTTTCTTT. The rearrangement joins TRBV19 to TRBJ1-1, with D tentatively TRBD1 (5 bases). This CDR3 region has 11 residues. V was cut by 6 bases and J by 6 bases, with 8 bases left in between. Germline V gene lookup returns CDR1 LNHDA and CDR2 SQIVND (reference sequence).